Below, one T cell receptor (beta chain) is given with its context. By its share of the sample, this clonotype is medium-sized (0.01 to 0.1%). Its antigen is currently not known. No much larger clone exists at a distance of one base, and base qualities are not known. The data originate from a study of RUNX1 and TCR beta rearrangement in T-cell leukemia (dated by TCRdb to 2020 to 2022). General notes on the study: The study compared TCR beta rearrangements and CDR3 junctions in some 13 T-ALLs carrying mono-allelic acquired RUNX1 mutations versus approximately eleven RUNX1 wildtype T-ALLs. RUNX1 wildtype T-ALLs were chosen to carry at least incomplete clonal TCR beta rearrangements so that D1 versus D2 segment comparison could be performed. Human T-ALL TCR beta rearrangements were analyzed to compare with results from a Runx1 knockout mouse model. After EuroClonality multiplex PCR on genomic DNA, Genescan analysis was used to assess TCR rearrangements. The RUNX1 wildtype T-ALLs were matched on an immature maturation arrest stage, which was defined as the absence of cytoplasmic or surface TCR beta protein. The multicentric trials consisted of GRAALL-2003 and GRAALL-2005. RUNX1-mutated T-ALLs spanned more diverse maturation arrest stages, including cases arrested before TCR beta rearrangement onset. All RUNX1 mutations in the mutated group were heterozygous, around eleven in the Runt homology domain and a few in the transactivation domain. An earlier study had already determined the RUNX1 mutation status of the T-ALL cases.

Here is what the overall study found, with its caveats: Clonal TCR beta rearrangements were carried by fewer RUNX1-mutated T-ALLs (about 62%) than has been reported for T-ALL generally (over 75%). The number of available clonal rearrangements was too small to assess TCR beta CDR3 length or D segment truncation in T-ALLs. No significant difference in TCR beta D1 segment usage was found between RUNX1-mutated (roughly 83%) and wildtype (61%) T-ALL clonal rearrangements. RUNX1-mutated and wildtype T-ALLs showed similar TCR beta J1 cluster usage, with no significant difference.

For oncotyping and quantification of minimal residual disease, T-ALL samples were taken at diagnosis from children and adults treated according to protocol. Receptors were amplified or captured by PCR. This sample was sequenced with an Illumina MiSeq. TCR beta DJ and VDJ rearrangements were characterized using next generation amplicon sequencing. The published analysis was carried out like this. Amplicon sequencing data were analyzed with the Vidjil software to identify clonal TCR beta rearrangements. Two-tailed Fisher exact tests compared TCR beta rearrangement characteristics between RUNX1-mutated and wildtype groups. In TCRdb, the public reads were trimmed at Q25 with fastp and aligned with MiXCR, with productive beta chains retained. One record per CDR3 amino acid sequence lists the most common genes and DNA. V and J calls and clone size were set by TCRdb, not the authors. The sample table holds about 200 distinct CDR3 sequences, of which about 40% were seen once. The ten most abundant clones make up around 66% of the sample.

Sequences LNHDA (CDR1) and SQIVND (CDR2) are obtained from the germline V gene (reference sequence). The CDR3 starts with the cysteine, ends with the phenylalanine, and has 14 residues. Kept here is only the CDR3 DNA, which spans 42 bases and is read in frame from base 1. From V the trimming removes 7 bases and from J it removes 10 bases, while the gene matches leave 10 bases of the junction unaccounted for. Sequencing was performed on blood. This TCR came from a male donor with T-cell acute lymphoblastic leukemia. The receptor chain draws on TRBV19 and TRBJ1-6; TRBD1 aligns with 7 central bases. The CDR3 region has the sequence CASNPGTVTSPLHF. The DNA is TGTGCCAGTAACCCCGGGACAGTCACATCACCCCTCCACTTT.